One sample yielded the 21 T cell receptor beta chains listed below, sequenced in a study of technical replicates of blood from a handful of donors. Method: immunoSEQ multiplex PCR; TCRdb's copy keeps in-frame clones and lacks some. Here the sample spans about 60,000 clones, 70% to 90% being singletons. Sequencing was performed on PBMCs. The receptors here all came from a human donor in good health. Some clones in this sample may be carry-over from other donors' samples.

This clone appeared a single time. The J gene is TRBJ2-5, the V gene TRBV9, with a possible D match to TRBD1 (6 bases). The V end lost 3 bases, the J end lost 4 bases, and 16 bases lay between the germline ends. The CDR3 spans 15 residues. Germline V lookup: CDR1 SGDLS, CDR2 YYNGEE. The CDR3 here is CASSAETGWGETQYF. The CDR3 nucleotides read TGTGCCAGCAGCGCCGAGACAGGTTGGGGAGAGACCCAGTACTTC.

This clone has more than one count but fewer than ten. The V gene is TRBV5-1, the J gene TRBJ2-1; TRBD1 is a possible D gene (5 bases). Trimming took 2 bases from V and 6 from J, leaving 12 bases between them. The CDR3 has 14 amino acids. The germline gives CDR1 SGHRS, CDR2 YFSETQ. CDR3 coding DNA: TGCGCCAGCAGCTTTCAGGGCCCCACCAATGAGCAGTTCTTC. This translates into CASSFQGPTNEQFF.

This sequence joins TRBV2 and TRBJ1-1; 8 positions agree with TRBD1. Germline CDR1 and CDR2: SNHLY and FYNNEI. V gave up 3 bases and J gave up 4 bases; unmatched junction bases: 13. CDR3 length: 17 residues. CDR3 residues: CASSDVRDRWATTEAFF. CDR3 nucleotides: TGTGCCAGCAGTGATGTGAGGGACAGGTGGGCCACCACTGAAGCTTTCTTT.

This clone was picked up one time. The rearrangement joins TRBV4-3 to TRBJ2-2; 7 bases map to TRBD2. With 0 bases clipped from V and 7 bases from J, the junction kept 8 bases outside the gene matches. Germline CDR1 and CDR2: LGHNA and YSLEER. The CDR3 runs 16 residues. CDR3: CASSQDGSRGDGELFF. The DNA for the CDR3 is TGCGCCAGCAGCCAAGATGGGAGTCGGGGGGACGGGGAGCTGTTTTTT.

The rearrangement joins TRBV19 to TRBJ1-1; D remains unclear. Germline CDR1 and CDR2: LNHDA and SQIVND (reference sequence). The V and J ends lost 1 base and 11 bases respectively, with 11 bases between them. This CDR3 is built from 12 residues. The CDR3 DNA reads as TGTGCCAGTAGTATAGCGGGAGATCTGGCTTTCTTT. Amino acids: CASSIAGDLAFF.

CDR3 sequence: CASSLWTGNEKLFF. DNA for the CDR3: TGCGCCAGCAGCTTATGGACAGGGAATGAAAAACTGTTTTTT. This rearrangement joins TRBV5-1 to TRBJ1-4, with 8 bases identical to TRBD1. The CDR3 covers 14 residues. The ends lost 2 bases at V and 5 bases at J; junction bases unmatched: 2. In germline, CDR1 is SGHRS, CDR2 YFSETQ.

This rearrangement joins TRBV5-1 to TRBJ1-1; the match to TRBD1 covers 8 bases. V was pared by 3 bases and J by 1 base, with 8 bases of the junction left unmatched. From germline, CDR1 is SGHRS and CDR2 YFSETQ. The CDR3 sequence is 16 residues long. DNA for the CDR3: TGCGCCAGCAGCTACCGGACAGGGCGCCCGAACACTGAAGCTTTCTTT. This encodes CASSYRTGRPNTEAFF.

The chain links TRBV2 to TRBJ2-6; D gene unclear. Trimming cost V 3 bases and J 3 bases, with 12 bases left between them. CDR3 length: 16 residues. The germline V gene has CDR1 SNHLY and CDR2 FYNNEI. CDR3 sequence reads: CASSDTEQLGANVLTF. Written as DNA, the CDR3 is TGTGCCAGCAGTGATACTGAGCAACTTGGGGCCAACGTCCTGACTTTC.

The rearrangement uses TRBV30 and TRBJ1-4; D perhaps matches TRBD1 (5 bases). The V and J ends lost 4 bases and 4 bases respectively, with 10 bases between them. The CDR3 is made up of 13 amino acids. CDR1 is GTSNPN, CDR2 SVGIG, per germline (reference sequence). Written as DNA, the CDR3 is TGTGCCTGGAAACGGCAGGGTAATGAAAAACTGTTTTTT. Translation gives CAWKRQGNEKLFF. Full variable domain (missing parts from reference TRBV30 and TRBJ1-4): SQTIHQWPATLVQPVGSPLSLECTVEGTSNPNLYWYRQAAGRGLQLLFYSVGIGQISSEVPQNLSASRPQDRQFILSSKKLLLSDSGFYLCAWKRQGNEKLFFGSGTQLSVL.

The chain uses TRBV29-1 and TRBJ2-1, with 12 bases identical to TRBD2. J gave up 3 bases and V 7 bases, and 7 bases lay outside the gene matches. Germline CDR1 is SQVTM and CDR2 is ANQGSEA. The CDR3 is made up of 15 amino acids. CDR3 sequence (DNA): TGCAGCGGGGACCGGACTAGCGGGGACTACAATGAGCAGTTCTTC. This translates into CSGDRTSGDYNEQFF.

The chain is built from TRBV5-8 and TRBJ2-3; 13 bases match TRBD2. The length of the CDR3 is 15 residues. Germline-derived CDR1 and CDR2 are SGHTS and YDEGEE. After removal of 4 bases from V and 6 bases from J, the junction contained 5 bases not matched to a gene. The CDR3 DNA follows: TGTGCCAGCAGCCATACTAGCGGGGGGGTTGATACGCAGTATTTT. Translation: CASSHTSGGVDTQYF.

The CDR3 DNA reads as TGTGCCAGCTCACCGCCCGGGACAGGACTTAATTCACCCCTCCACTTT. The encoded protein is CASSPPGTGLNSPLHF. The chain joins TRBV18 to TRBJ1-6; the match to TRBD1 covers 8 bases. The germline V gene encodes CDR1 KGHSH and CDR2 LQKENI. V lost 3 bases to trimming and J lost 6 bases; unmatched junction nucleotides: 7. The CDR3 length is 16 residues.

The rearrangement joins TRBV10-3 to TRBJ2-5; 8 bases line up with TRBD1. Germline V gene lookup returns CDR1 ENHRY and CDR2 SYGVKD. The CDR3 loop spans 13 amino acids. J gave up 2 bases and V 7 bases, and 3 bases lay outside the gene matches. The CDR3 protein is CAIKTGDQETQYF. The CDR3 nucleotides read TGTGCCATCAAGACAGGGGATCAAGAGACCCAGTACTTC.

The CDR3 spells CASSPRPAGTNEQFF. CDR3 nucleotides: TGTGCCAGCAGCCCCCGCCCGGCCGGGACTAATGAGCAGTTCTTC. This chain connects TRBV7-6 to TRBJ2-1; TRBD2 is a possible D gene (6 bases). V was pared by 5 bases and J by 7 bases, with 18 bases between. CDR3 length: 15 amino acids. Germline-derived CDR1 and CDR2 are SGHVS and FNYEAQ.

The chain uses TRBV5-1 and TRBJ2-5; 9 bases map to TRBD1. V gave up 2 bases and J gave up 0 bases; unmatched junction bases: 8. Germline loops: CDR1 SGHRS, CDR2 YFSETQ. The CDR3 is made up of 17 amino acids. The CDR3: CASSLAPGQGHQETQYF. The CDR3 DNA sequence: TGCGCCAGCAGCTTAGCCCCGGGACAGGGCCACCAAGAGACCCAGTACTTC.

This chain links TRBV18 with TRBJ2-5, with a tentative D call TRBD1 (6 bases). From germline, CDR1 is KGHSH and CDR2 LQKENI. The V and J ends lost 6 bases and 1 base respectively, with 12 bases between them. The CDR3 is 14 amino acids. This chain's CDR3 is CASSLGHLQETQYF. In nucleotides, the CDR3 is TGTGCCAGCTCCTTGGGACACCTCCAAGAGACCCAGTACTTC.

This chain uses TRBV11-2 with TRBJ2-1, with 9 bases identical to TRBD1. Trimming removed 3 bases from V and 6 bases from J; junction bases left unmatched: 6. This CDR3 has 15 amino acids. Germline loops: CDR1 SGHAT, CDR2 FQNNGV. In nucleotides, the CDR3 is TGTGCCAGCAGCTTGGTACCGGGACAGGGCAATGAGCAGTTCTTC. It codes for CASSLVPGQGNEQFF. Drawing the rest from reference TRBV11-2 and TRBJ2-1, the complete variable domain is EAGVAQSPRYKIIEKRQSVAFWCNPISGHATLYWYQQILGQGPKLLIQFQNNGVVDDSQLPKDRFSAERLKGVDSTLKIQPAKLEDSAVYLCASSLVPGQGNEQFFGPGTRLTVL.

The table lists this clone with a few counts. This chain uses TRBV5-4 with TRBJ2-7; TRBD1 aligns across 7 bases. Germline CDR1 and CDR2: SGHNT and YYREEE (reference sequence). CDR3 length: 14 amino acids. The J segment lost 1 base and the V segment lost 3 bases, leaving 4 bases of the junction unmatched. The CDR3 nucleotides are TGTGCCAGCAGCTCCGGCAGGGGGTCCTACGAGCAGTACTTC. It translates to CASSSGRGSYEQYF. Together with reference TRBV5-4 and TRBJ2-7, the CDR3 gives the full variable domain: ETGVTQSPTHLIKTRGQQVTLRCSSQSGHNTVSWYQQALGQGPQFIFQYYREEENGRGNFPPRFSGLQFPNYSSELNVNALELDDSALYLCASSSGRGSYEQYFGPGTRLTVT.

The chain combines TRBV6-1 with TRBJ2-3; 12 positions match TRBD2. V gave up 1 base and J gave up 1 base; unmatched junction bases: 3. Per germline, CDR1 MNHNS and CDR2 SASEGT. CDR3 length: 17 amino acids. CDR3 amino acids: CASSEGASGGGTDTQYF. The DNA for the CDR3 is TGTGCCAGCAGTGAAGGGGCTAGCGGGGGGGGCACAGATACGCAGTATTTT.

The chain is built from TRBV5-1 and TRBJ2-7; 10 positions agree with TRBD1. From germline, CDR1 is SGHRS and CDR2 YFSETQ. This CDR3 spans 14 amino acids. J lost 4 bases, V lost 5 bases, and 6 bases had no gene match. For the CDR3, the DNA is TGCGCCAGCAGTCGGACAGGGGGTTCTTACGAGCAGTACTTC. Protein sequence: CASSRTGGSYEQYF.

This clone came up once. J is TRBJ1-2 and V is TRBV28; D not resolved. CDR3 length: 12 residues. Germline V gene sequence: CDR1 MDHEN, CDR2 SYDVKM. V was cut by 2 bases and J by 6 bases, with 7 bases left in between. As DNA, the CDR3 is TGTGCCAGCAGTTTAAACGGGGATGGCTACACCTTC. It is translated as CASSLNGDGYTF.